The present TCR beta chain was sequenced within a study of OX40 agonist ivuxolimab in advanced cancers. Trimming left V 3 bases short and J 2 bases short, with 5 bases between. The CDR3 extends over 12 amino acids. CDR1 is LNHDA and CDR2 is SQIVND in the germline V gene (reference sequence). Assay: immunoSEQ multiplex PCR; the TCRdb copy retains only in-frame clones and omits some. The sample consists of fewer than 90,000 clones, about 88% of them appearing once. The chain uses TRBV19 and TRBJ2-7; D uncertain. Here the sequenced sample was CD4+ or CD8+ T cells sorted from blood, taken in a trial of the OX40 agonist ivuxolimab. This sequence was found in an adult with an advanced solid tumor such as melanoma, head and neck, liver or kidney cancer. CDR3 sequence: CASSMPPYEQYF. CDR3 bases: TGTGCCAGTAGTATGCCCCCCTACGAGCAGTACTTC.